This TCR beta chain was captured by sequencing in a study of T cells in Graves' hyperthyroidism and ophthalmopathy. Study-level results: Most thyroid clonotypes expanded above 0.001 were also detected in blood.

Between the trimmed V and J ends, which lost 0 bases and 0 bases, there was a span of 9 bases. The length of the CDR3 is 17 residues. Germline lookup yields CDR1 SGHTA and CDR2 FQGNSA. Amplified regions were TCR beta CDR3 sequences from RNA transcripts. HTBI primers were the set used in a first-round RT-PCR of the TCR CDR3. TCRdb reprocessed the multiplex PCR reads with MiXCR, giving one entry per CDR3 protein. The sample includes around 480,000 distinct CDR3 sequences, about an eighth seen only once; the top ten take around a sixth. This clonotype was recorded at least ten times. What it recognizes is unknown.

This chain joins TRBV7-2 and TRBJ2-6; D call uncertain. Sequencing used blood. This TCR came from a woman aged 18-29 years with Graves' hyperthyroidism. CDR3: CASSLANRPSGANVLTF. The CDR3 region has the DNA TGTGCCAGCAGCTTAGCTAACAGACCCTCTGGGGCCAACGTCCTGACTTTC.